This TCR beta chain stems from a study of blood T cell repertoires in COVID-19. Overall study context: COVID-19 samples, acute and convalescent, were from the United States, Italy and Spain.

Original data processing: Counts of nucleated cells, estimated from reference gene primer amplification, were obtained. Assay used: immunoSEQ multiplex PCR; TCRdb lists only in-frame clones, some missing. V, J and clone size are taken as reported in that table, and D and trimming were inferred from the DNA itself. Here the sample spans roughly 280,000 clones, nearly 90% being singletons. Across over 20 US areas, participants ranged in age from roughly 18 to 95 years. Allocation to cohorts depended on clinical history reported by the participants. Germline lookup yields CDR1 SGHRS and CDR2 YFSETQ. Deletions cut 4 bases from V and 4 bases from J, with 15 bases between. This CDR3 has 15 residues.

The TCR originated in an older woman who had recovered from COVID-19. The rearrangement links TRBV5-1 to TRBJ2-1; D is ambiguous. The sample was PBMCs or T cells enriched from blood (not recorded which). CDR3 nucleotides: TGCGCCAGCAGCGACCTGGCGGAAGAATACAATGAGCAGTTCTTC. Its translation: CASSDLAEEYNEQFF.